This TCR beta chain was sequenced for a study of shared clonotypes between healthy human individuals. Overall study context: Donors were a couple of women and a few men aged 18 to 49. Study-wide results and caveats: Clonotype sharing across a few donors was observed for approximately 5% of naive CD4 clonotypes.

Repertoires were generated with immunoSEQ multiplex PCR, while TCRdb's copy carries only in-frame clones and drops some. The sample lists around 2.3 million clones; under 97% were seen once. Only one count was recorded for this clone. Its antigen is not identified. The V gene's germline CDR1 is WNHNN and CDR2 SYGVQD (reference sequence). Trimming removed 4 bases from V and 9 bases from J, with 13 bases in between. The length of the CDR3 is 13 residues. The chain couples TRBV10-1 to TRBJ2-1; D may be TRBD1 (6 bases). The sample consisted of naive CD4+ T cells sorted from blood. The subset was: CD45RA+ positively selected. The TCR sequence derives from a man aged 18 to 29 in good health. The CDR3 DNA reads as TGCGCCAGCAGTGGACAGGTCCAAGGTGAGCAGTTCTTC. It codes for CASSGQVQGEQFF.